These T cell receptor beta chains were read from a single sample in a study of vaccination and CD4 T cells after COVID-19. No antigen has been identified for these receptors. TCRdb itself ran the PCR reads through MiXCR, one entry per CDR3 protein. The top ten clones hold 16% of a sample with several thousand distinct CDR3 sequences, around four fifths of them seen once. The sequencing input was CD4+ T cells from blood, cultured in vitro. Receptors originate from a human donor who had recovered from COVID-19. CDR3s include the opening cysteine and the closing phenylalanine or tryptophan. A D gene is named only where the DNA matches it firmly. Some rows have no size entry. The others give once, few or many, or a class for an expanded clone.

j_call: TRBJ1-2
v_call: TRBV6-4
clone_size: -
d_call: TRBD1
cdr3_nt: TGTGCCAGCAGTTACTTTGGGACAGCGAACTTC
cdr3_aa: CASSYFGTANF

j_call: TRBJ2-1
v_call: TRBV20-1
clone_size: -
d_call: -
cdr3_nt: TGCAGTGCCCGGCCACACAATGAGCAGTTCTTC
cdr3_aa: CSARPHNEQFF

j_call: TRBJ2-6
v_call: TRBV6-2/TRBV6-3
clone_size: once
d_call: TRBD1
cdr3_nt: TGTGCCAGCACGGACAGGGGGTTCCCTGGGGCCAACGTCCTGACTTTC
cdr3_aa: CASTDRGFPGANVLTF

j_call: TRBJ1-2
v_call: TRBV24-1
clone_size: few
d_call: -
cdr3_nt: TGTGCCACCAGTGACCAGAGCTCGTATGGCTACACCTTC
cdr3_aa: CATSDQSSYGYTF

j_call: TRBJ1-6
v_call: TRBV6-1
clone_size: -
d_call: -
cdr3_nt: TGTGCCAGCAGGGAAAGGGGCGTAAGGTCCTATAATTCACCCCTCCACTTT
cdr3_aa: CASRERGVRSYNSPLHF

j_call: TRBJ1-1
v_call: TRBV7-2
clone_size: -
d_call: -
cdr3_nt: TGTGCCAGCAGCTTAAGTGGAATGGAAGCTTTCTTT
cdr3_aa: CASSLSGMEAFF

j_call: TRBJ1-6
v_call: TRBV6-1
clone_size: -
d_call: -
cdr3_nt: TGTGCCAGCAGTACCCATAGGAGGGCCACGGGGTCACCCCTCCACTTT
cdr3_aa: CASSTHRRATGSPLHF

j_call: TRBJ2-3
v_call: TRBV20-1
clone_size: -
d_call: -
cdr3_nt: TGCAGTGCTAATCAAAGGGTATCTACGCAGTATTTT
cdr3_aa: CSANQRVSTQYF

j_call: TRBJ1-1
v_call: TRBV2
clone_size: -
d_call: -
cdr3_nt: TGTGCCAGCAGTGGGGAGGTGGGGACCTCAGGGACTGAAGCTTTCTTT
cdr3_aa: CASSGEVGTSGTEAFF

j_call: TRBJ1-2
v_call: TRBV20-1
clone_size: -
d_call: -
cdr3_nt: TGCAGTGCTTTCGTCAGGGTAGGGCAGGGCTACACCTTC
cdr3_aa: CSAFVRVGQGYTF

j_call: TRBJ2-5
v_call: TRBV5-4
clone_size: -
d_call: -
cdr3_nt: TGTGCCAGCAGCTTGCCTGTTCCGGGAACGAAGGGGACCCAGTACTTC
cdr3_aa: CASSLPVPGTKGTQYF

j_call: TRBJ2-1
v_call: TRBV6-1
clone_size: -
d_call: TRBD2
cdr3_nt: TGTGCCAGCAGTCCCCAAAGGACTAGCGGGAGATCCTATGAGCAGTTCTTC
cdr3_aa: CASSPQRTSGRSYEQFF

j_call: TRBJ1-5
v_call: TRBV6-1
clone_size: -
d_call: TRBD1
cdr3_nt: TGTGCCAGCAAATCAAACCTGGGACAGGGGATTTTAGGCAATCAGCCCCAGCATTTT
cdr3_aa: CASKSNLGQGILGNQPQHF

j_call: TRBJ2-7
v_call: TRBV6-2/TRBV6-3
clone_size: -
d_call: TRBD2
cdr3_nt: TGTGCCAGCAGTTACCCCGGGACTAGCGGGACTGGAAGCGAGCAGTACTTC
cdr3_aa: CASSYPGTSGTGSEQYF

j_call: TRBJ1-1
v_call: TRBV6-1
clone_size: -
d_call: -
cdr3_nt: TGTGCCAGCAAGGGCAGGGAGGCCACTGAAGCTTTCTTT
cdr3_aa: CASKGREATEAFF

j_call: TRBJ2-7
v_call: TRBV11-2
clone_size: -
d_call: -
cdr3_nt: TGTGCCAGCAGCTTATTGGTAGGGCGAACTGCCTACGAGCAGTACTTC
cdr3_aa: CASSLLVGRTAYEQYF

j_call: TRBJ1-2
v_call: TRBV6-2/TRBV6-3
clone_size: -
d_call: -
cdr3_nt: TGTGCCAGCAGAGATAGTGCTCCCCATGGCTACACCTTC
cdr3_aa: CASRDSAPHGYTF

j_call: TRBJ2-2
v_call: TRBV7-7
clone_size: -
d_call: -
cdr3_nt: TGTGCTAGCAGCTTAGGGCCAGGGAACACCGGGGAGCTGTTTTTT
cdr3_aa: CASSLGPGNTGELFF

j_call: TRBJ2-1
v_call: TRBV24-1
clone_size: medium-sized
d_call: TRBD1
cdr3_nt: TGTGCCACAAGGGACAGCTCCTACAATGAGCAGTTCTTC
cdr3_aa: CATRDSSYNEQFF

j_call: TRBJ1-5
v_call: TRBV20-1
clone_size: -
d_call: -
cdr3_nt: TGCAGTGCTAGACGGGGGCGAGGGGAGCCCCAGCATTTT
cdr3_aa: CSARRGRGEPQHF

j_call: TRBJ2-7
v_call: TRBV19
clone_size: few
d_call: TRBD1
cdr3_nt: TGTGCCACTCGGGACAGGGCCTACGAGCAGTACTTC
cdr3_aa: CATRDRAYEQYF

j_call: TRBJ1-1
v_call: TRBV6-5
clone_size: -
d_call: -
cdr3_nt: TGTGCCAGCAGTTACCGGGGGGCCCGGGCTGAAGCTTTCTTT
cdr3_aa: CASSYRGARAEAFF

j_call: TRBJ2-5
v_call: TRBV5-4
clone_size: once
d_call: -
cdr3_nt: TGTGCCAGCAGCTTGGCGTCTCGGGGCACAGGGACCCAGTACTTC
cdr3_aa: CASSLASRGTGTQYF

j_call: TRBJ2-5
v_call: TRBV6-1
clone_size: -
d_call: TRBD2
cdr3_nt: TGTGCCAGCGGGGCTTCCCCGGGGGGGTGGGAGACCCAGTACTTC
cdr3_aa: CASGASPGGWETQYF

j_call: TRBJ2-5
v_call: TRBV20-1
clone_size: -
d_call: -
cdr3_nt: TGCAGTGCTAGTTGGCAGGGAACCCAGTACTTC
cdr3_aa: CSASWQGTQYF

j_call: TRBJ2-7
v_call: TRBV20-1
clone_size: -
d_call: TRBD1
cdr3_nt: TGCAGTGCTAGAGATTCCAGGACAGGGGTAAAAGAGCAGTACTTC
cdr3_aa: CSARDSRTGVKEQYF

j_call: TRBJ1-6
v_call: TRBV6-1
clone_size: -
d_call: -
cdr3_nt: TGTGCCACCACTAGGGAAGCAAGGTCACCCCTCCACTTT
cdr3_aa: CATTREARSPLHF

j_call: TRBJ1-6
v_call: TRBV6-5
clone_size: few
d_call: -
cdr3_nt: TGTGCCAGCAGTTACATGCAGGGCTCCGTCTCAAATTCACCCCTCCACTTT
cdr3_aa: CASSYMQGSVSNSPLHF